These 20 T cell receptor beta chains were sequenced from one sample in a study of regulatory and conventional T cells in RAG deficiency. Blood CD4+ CD25-low CD127-high conventional T cells supplied the genomic DNA template. This table comes from immunoSEQ multiplex PCR, and its TCRdb copy is limited to in-frame clones, with some not included. Seen here are some 21,000 clones, 85% to 95% observed once, and the top ten hold less than 0.85%. This sample also appeared in a second study, on regulatory T cells. That source adds: The PCR used 52 TRBV and 13 TRBJ primers.

Sequenced sample: CD4+ T cells sorted from blood. The source is a human donor in good health.

This clone was observed a handful of times. The chain employs TRBV7-9 and TRBJ2-2; D call uncertain. The germline V and J ends were trimmed by 5 bases and 4 bases, with 14 bases remaining between them. The germline CDR1 and CDR2 sequences are SEHNR and FQNEAQ (reference sequence). The CDR3 has 15 amino acids. The CDR3 reads CASSLSFGVTGELFF. The CDR3 nucleotides are TGTGCCAGCAGCCTAAGTTTCGGAGTCACCGGGGAGCTGTTTTTT.

This chain joins TRBV7-2 and TRBJ1-1; TRBD1 might be the D (6 bases). Trimming pared 3 bases from V and 12 bases from J, leaving 23 bases between. Looked up from germline, CDR1 is SGHTA and CDR2 is FQGNSA. CDR3 length: 15 amino acids. The DNA of the CDR3 is TGTGCCAGCAGCTTCGCCCCGGACAGAGCCGAGCAGCCTTTCTTT. Amino acid sequence: CASSFAPDRAEQPFF.

V is TRBV27 and J is TRBJ2-5; maybe TRBD1 (5 bases). From germline, CDR1 is MNHEY and CDR2 SMNVEV (reference sequence). This CDR3 has 15 amino acids. Trimming took off 5 bases at V and 2 bases at J, with 15 bases between the two ends. CDR3 sequence reads: CASSPAFGAQETQYF. As DNA, the CDR3 is TGTGCCAGCAGTCCCGCCTTTGGGGCTCAAGAGACCCAGTACTTC.

Details on this clone: At one end the junction does not follow the germline gene, possibly because of a read error. J is TRBJ2-7 and V is TRBV2; D is possibly TRBD2 (6 bases). This CDR3 is 12 amino acids long. From germline, CDR1 is SNHLY and CDR2 FYNNEI. The CDR3 coding sequence is TGTGCCAGCAAATTTTCGGCGGGACTTGGCGGCTTC. It encodes CASKFSAGLGGF.

The rearrangement uses TRBV15 and TRBJ2-1; D possibly corresponds to TRBD2 (6 bases). CDR1 is LNHNV, CDR2 YYDKDF, per germline (reference sequence). V shed 3 bases and J shed 12 bases, with 12 bases lying between them. The CDR3 length is 12 residues. This CDR3 reads CATSRVKGGQFF. The CDR3 DNA reads as TGTGCCACCAGCAGGGTGAAGGGAGGGCAGTTCTTC.

The V and J genes are TRBV10-1 and TRBJ1-4, with D possibly matching TRBD1 (6 bases). The germline V and J ends were trimmed by 2 bases and 7 bases, with 11 bases remaining between them. The germline V gene has CDR1 WNHNN and CDR2 SYGVQD (reference sequence). This CDR3 is built from 14 residues. Written as DNA, the CDR3 is TGCGCCAGCAGTGAGGGGACAATTGGTGAAAAACTGTTTTTT. It translates to CASSEGTIGEKLFF.

J is TRBJ1-2 and V is TRBV30; D unresolved. Trimming took off 1 base at V and 7 bases at J, with 7 bases between the two ends. Per germline, CDR1 GTSNPN and CDR2 SVGIG (reference sequence). The CDR3 extends over 11 amino acids. This CDR3 reads CAWSEDIGYTF. For the CDR3, the DNA is TGTGCCTGGAGTGAAGACATTGGCTACACCTTC.

This chain links TRBV5-1 with TRBJ2-7, with D perhaps TRBD1 or TRBD2 (5 bases each). CDR3 size: 14 residues. Germline V gene lookup returns CDR1 SGHRS and CDR2 YFSETQ. The V gene lost 2 bases and the J gene lost 3 bases, with 12 bases spanning the gap. DNA for the CDR3: TGCGCCAGCAGCTTCCAGGGACCGGGCTACGAGCAGTACTTC. Protein product: CASSFQGPGYEQYF. The full variable domain, its missing parts supplied by reference TRBV5-1 and TRBJ2-7, is KAGVTQTPRYLIKTRGQQVTLSCSPISGHRSVSWYQQTPGQGLQFLFEYFSETQRNKGNFPGRFSGRQFSNSRSEMNVSTLELGDSALYLCASSFQGPGYEQYFGPGTRLTVT.

V is TRBV5-1 and J is TRBJ1-4, with D uncertain. The V gene's germline CDR1 is SGHRS and CDR2 YFSETQ. This CDR3 region has 12 residues. Trimming took 0 bases from V and 4 from J, leaving 1 base between them. This chain's CDR3 is CASSLGNEKLFF. DNA for the CDR3: TGCGCCAGCAGCTTGGGTAATGAAAAACTGTTTTTT.

This chain joins TRBV18 and TRBJ2-4; D unclear. Trimming stripped 0 bases from V and 7 bases from J, with 13 bases between. Germline CDR1 is KGHSH and CDR2 is LQKENI. The CDR3 runs to 15 residues. The DNA for the CDR3 is TGTGCCAGCTCACCACCGAATAGGCCAGAGAACATTCAGTACTTC. Translation gives CASSPPNRPENIQYF.

This clone was detected once. The chain uses TRBV5-1 and TRBJ2-1; no clear D gene. Germline lookup yields CDR1 SGHRS and CDR2 YFSETQ. The CDR3 has 15 amino acids. Trimming removed 2 bases at V and 0 bases at J, with 9 bases between. As DNA, the CDR3 is TGCGCCAGCAGCTTCGAGCCCAGCTCCTACAATGAGCAGTTCTTC. Encoded protein: CASSFEPSSYNEQFF. Looking up the rest from reference TRBV5-1 and TRBJ2-1 gives the full variable domain: KAGVTQTPRYLIKTRGQQVTLSCSPISGHRSVSWYQQTPGQGLQFLFEYFSETQRNKGNFPGRFSGRQFSNSRSEMNVSTLELGDSALYLCASSFEPSSYNEQFFGPGTRLTVL.

This clone was recorded only once. The chain uses TRBV13 and TRBJ2-7; D may correspond to TRBD1 or TRBD2 (5 bases each). CDR1 and CDR2 from the germline V gene are PRHDT and FYEKMQ (reference sequence). This CDR3 is built from 15 residues. V lost 0 bases and J lost 0, with 9 bases in between. Here the CDR3 reads CASSLGGALSYEQYF. CDR3 DNA sequence: TGTGCCAGCAGCTTAGGCGGGGCCCTCTCCTACGAGCAGTACTTC.

The chain joins TRBV19 to TRBJ2-1; 12 bases are a match to TRBD2. The V segment lost 4 bases and the J segment 10 bases; nucleotides outside the gene matches: 2. The CDR3 covers 13 residues. The germline V gene has CDR1 LNHDA and CDR2 SQIVND (reference sequence). The CDR3 coding sequence is TGTGCCAGTAGTACCGGACTAGCGGGAGAGCAGTTCTTC. Amino acids: CASSTGLAGEQFF.

The chain employs TRBV10-1 and TRBJ2-1, with D maybe TRBD2 (6 bases). CDR3 length equals 15 residues. Between the trimmed V and J ends, which lost 6 bases and 0 bases, there was a span of 12 bases. Germline V gene sequence: CDR1 WNHNN, CDR2 SYGVQD (reference sequence). The DNA of the CDR3 is TGCGCCAGCAGCGCCACTAGCTTCTCCTACAATGAGCAGTTCTTC. This translates into CASSATSFSYNEQFF.

The rearrangement joins TRBV6-1 to TRBJ2-2, with D possibly being TRBD1 or TRBD2 (5 bases each). CDR3 length: 16 amino acids. CDR1 MNHNS and CDR2 SASEGT come from the germline V gene. Between the trimmed V and J ends, which lost 2 bases and 5 bases, there was a span of 15 bases. CDR3 sequence: CASSEFGGRGTGELFF. The CDR3 region has the DNA TGTGCCAGCAGTGAATTTGGGGGACGAGGGACCGGGGAGCTGTTTTTT.

V is TRBV27 and J is TRBJ2-1; the D is unclear. V was pared by 5 bases and J by 5 bases, with 7 bases between. The CDR3 covers 12 residues. Germline V CDR1 and CDR2: MNHEY, SMNVEV (reference sequence). CDR3 residues: CASSERDNEQFF. CDR3 bases: TGTGCCAGCAGTGAAAGGGACAATGAGCAGTTCTTC.

This chain joins TRBV5-1 and TRBJ2-1; 9 nucleotides line up with TRBD2. CDR3 length equals 14 residues. The germline CDR1 and CDR2 sequences are SGHRS and YFSETQ. The ends lost 3 bases at V and 4 bases at J; junction bases unmatched: 2. The CDR3 nucleotides are TGCGCCAGCAGCTCTAGCGGGACTTACAATGAGCAGTTCTTC. This encodes CASSSSGTYNEQFF.

The J gene is TRBJ1-6, the V gene TRBV7-3; 7 bases match TRBD1. Looked up from germline, CDR1 is SGHTA and CDR2 is FQGTGA. V shed 2 bases and J 9 bases; nucleotides not matched to a gene: 7. The CDR3 contains 15 residues. This CDR3 reads CASSLSPRGSSPLHF. CDR3 nucleotide sequence: TGTGCCAGCAGCTTATCCCCCAGGGGGTCTTCACCCCTCCACTTT.

The chain is built from TRBV5-8 and TRBJ1-6; 7 bases match TRBD1. V was pared by 5 bases and J by 5 bases, with 1 base of the junction left unmatched. Germline V gives CDR1 SGHTS, CDR2 YDEGEE. CDR3 length: 13 amino acids. The CDR3 reads CASRQGNNSPLHF. DNA for the CDR3: TGTGCCAGCAGACAGGGGAATAATTCACCCCTCCACTTT.

This clone was recorded once. The V call is TRBV15, the J call TRBJ2-7; 7 nucleotides line up with TRBD1. V shed 3 bases, J shed 4 bases, and the junction held 6 bases outside the gene matches. The CDR3 sequence is 14 residues long. Germline values: CDR1 LNHNV, CDR2 YYDKDF (reference sequence). The CDR3 DNA follows: TGTGCCACCAGCAGCAGACAGGGACAATACGAGCAGTACTTC. Translated, it gives CATSSRQGQYEQYF.